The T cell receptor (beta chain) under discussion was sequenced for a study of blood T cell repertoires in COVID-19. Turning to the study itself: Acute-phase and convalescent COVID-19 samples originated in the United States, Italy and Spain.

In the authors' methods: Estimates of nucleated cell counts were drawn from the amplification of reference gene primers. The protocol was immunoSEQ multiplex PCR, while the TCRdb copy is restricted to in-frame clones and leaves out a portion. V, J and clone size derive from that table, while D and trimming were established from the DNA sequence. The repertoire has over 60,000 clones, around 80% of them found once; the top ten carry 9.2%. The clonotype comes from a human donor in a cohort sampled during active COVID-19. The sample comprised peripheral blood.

As DNA, the CDR3 is TGTGCCACCAGCAGAGATCGGGCTAGCGGGGGATACGAGCAGTACTTC. This encodes CATSRDRASGGYEQYF. The gene calls are TRBV15 and TRBJ2-7; 10 positions match TRBD2. Germline V gene lookup returns CDR1 LNHNV and CDR2 YYDKDF (reference sequence). This CDR3 has 16 amino acids. V lost 0 bases, J lost 4 bases, and 6 bases stayed unmatched. Together with reference TRBV15 and TRBJ2-7, the CDR3 gives the full variable domain: DAMVIQNPRYQVTQFGKPVTLSCSQTLNHNVMYWYQQKSSQAPKLLFHYYDKDFNNEADTPDNFQSRRPNTSFCFLDIRSPGLGDTAMYLCATSRDRASGGYEQYFGPGTRLTVT.